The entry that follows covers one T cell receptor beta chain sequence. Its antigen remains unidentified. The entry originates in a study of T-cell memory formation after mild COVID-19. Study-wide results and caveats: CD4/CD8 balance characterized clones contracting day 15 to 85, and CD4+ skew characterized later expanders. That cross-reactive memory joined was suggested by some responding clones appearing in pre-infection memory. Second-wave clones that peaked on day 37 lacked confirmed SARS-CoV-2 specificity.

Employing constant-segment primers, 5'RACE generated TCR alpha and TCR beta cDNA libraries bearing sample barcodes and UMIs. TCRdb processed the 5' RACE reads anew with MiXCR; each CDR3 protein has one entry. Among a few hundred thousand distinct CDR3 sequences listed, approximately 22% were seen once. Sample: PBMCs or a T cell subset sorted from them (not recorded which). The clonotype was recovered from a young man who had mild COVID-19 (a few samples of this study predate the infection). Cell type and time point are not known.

The CDR3 loop reads CSAKNPGTAYEQYF. The CDR3 DNA follows: TGCAGTGCTAAGAACCCCGGGACAGCCTACGAGCAGTACTTC. The chain combines TRBV20-1 with TRBJ2-7, with 7 bases aligning to TRBD1. V was pared by 4 bases and J by 2 bases, with 8 bases of the junction left unmatched. Germline V gives CDR1 DFQATT, CDR2 SNEGSKA (reference sequence). The CDR3 runs to 14 residues.